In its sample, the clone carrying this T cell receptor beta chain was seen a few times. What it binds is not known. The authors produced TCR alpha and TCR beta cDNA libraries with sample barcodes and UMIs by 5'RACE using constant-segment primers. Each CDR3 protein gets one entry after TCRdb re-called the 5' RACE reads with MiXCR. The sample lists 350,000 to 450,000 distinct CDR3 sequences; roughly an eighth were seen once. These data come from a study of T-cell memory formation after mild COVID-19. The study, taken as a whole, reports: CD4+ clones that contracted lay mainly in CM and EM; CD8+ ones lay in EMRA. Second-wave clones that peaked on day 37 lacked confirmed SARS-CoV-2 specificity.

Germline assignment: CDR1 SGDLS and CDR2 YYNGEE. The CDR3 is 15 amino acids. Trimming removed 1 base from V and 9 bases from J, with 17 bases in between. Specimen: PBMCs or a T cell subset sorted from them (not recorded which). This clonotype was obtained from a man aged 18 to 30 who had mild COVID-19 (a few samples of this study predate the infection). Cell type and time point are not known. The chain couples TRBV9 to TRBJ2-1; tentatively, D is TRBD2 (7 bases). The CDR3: CASSVRWGGLGEQFF. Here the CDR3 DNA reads TGTGCCAGCAGCGTACGGTGGGGGGGCCTAGGTGAGCAGTTCTTC.